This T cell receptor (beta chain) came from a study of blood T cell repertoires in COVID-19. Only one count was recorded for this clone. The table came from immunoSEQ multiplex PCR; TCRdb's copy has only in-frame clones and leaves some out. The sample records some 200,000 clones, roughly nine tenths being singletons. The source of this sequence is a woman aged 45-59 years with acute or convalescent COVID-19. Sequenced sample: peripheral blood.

CDR3 sequence: CASSPGQLDGYTF. The CDR3 DNA is TGTGCCAGCAGCCCGGGACAGCTCGATGGCTACACCTTC. This sequence joins TRBV9 and TRBJ1-2; 7 positions agree with TRBD1. Germline V gene lookup returns CDR1 SGDLS and CDR2 YYNGEE. CDR3 length: 13 amino acids. Trimming removed 4 bases from V and 6 bases from J; junction bases left unmatched: 6.